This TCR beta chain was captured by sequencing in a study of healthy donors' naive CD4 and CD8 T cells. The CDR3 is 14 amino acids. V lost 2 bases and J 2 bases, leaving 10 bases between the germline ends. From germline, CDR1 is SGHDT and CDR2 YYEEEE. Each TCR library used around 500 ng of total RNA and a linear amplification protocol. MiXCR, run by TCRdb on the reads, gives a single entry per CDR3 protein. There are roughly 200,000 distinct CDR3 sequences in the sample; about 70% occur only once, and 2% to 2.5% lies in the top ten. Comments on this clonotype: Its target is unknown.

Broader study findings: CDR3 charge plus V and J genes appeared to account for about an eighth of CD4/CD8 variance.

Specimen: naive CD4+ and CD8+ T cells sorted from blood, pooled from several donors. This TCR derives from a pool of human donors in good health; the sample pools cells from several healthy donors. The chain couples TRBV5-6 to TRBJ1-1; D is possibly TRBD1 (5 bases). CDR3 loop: CASSFPQGNTEAFF. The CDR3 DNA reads TGTGCCAGCAGCTTCCCGCAGGGCAACACTGAAGCTTTCTTT.